This T cell receptor beta chain appears in the sequencing data of a study of early T cells in non-severe SARS-CoV-2 infection. About the research overall: The study sequenced bulk RNA from unsorted whole blood, with chains unpaired. Study-wide points: Sequences matched to VDJdb favored anti-spike CD8 responses, while private and CD4 specificities were missed.

Unique molecular identifiers were added to individual cDNA molecules. Each CDR3 protein gets one entry after TCRdb re-called the 5' RACE reads with MiXCR. The table shows tens of thousands of distinct CDR3 sequences, with about 7.1% occurring only once. This clonotype was found a few times. Its cognate antigen is unknown. The germline CDR1 and CDR2 sequences are SGHRS and YFSETQ. This CDR3 is 14 amino acids long. V gave up 4 bases and J gave up 4 bases, with 14 bases separating them. The sequence was obtained from an adult who was a healthcare worker with PCR-confirmed SARS-CoV-2 infection or an uninfected control (not recorded which). This chain uses TRBV5-1 with TRBJ2-5, with D perhaps TRBD1 or TRBD2 (5 bases each). The sample in question was whole blood, obtained at baseline. CDR3 DNA sequence: TGCGCCAGCAGCCCACCACGAGGGGCAGAGACCCAGTACTTC. It specifies CASSPPRGAETQYF.